These 24 T cell receptor beta chains share one sample of origin, sequenced in a study of OX40 agonist ivuxolimab in advanced cancers. TCRdb keeps only in-frame clones here, not all; method: immunoSEQ multiplex PCR. This sample has tens of thousands of clones, with about 90% found just once. Sequencing was performed on CD4+ or CD8+ T cells sorted from blood, taken in a trial of the OX40 agonist ivuxolimab. These receptors came from an adult with an advanced solid tumor such as melanoma, head and neck, liver or kidney cancer.

This chain connects TRBV4-1 to TRBJ2-7, with 10 nucleotides matching TRBD1. Trimming cost V 5 bases and J 6 bases; bases outside gene matches: 16. Germline V gene sequence: CDR1 MGHRA, CDR2 YSYEKL. CDR3 length: 17 amino acids. The CDR3 bases are TGCGCCAGCAGCTTTGCCGGGACAGGGGCAAGCCAGGGCGAGCAGTACTTC. It yields the protein CASSFAGTGASQGEQYF.

This rearrangement joins TRBV9 to TRBJ2-5; D might be TRBD1 (6 bases). The CDR3 has 12 amino acids. The V end lost 3 bases, the J end lost 5 bases, and 8 bases lay between the germline ends. CDR1 and CDR2 (germline): SGDLS, YYNGEE. CDR3 sequence: CASSGTAETQYF. In DNA, the CDR3 is TGTGCCAGCAGCGGGACAGCCGAGACCCAGTACTTC.

This chain joins TRBV4-1 and TRBJ2-7; D is undetermined. The germline CDR1 and CDR2 sequences are MGHRA and YSYEKL. Trimming left V 1 base short and J 2 bases short, with 6 bases between. The CDR3 is 13 residues long. The CDR3 DNA follows: TGCGCCAGCAGCCAAGCCCGGACCTACGAGCAGTACTTC. It is translated as CASSQARTYEQYF.

This chain links TRBV27 with TRBJ2-3; D assignment may be TRBD1 or TRBD2 (5 bases each). The germline V and J ends were trimmed by 2 bases and 5 bases, with 14 bases remaining between them. Looked up from germline, CDR1 is MNHEY and CDR2 is SMNVEV (reference sequence). This CDR3 is built from 15 residues. The CDR3: CASSLIGGAGDTQYF. The CDR3 DNA reads TGTGCCAGCAGTTTAATTGGGGGTGCGGGAGATACGCAGTATTTT.

The V call is TRBV28, the J call TRBJ2-1; TRBD1 aligns across 7 bases. The CDR3 sequence is 15 residues long. V shed 5 bases and J 5 bases; nucleotides not matched to a gene: 9. The germline V gene encodes CDR1 MDHEN and CDR2 SYDVKM. CDR3 nucleotides: TGTGCCAGCAGTCCCGGGACAGAGTTGGACAATGAGCAGTTCTTC. Translating gives CASSPGTELDNEQFF.

This clone was recorded once. The rearrangement links TRBV4-1 to TRBJ2-3; TRBD2 matches 10 bases. Per the germline V gene, CDR1 is MGHRA and CDR2 is YSYEKL. This CDR3 has 16 residues. After removal of 1 base from V and 2 bases from J, the junction contained 3 bases not matched to a gene. The chain's CDR3 is CASSQVLAGDTDTQYF. The CDR3 DNA sequence: TGCGCCAGCAGCCAAGTGCTAGCGGGGGACACAGATACGCAGTATTTT.

The chain joins TRBV5-6 to TRBJ2-7; D ambiguous. The CDR3 consists of 11 residues. The germline gives CDR1 SGHDT, CDR2 YYEEEE. The germline V and J ends were trimmed by 2 bases and 4 bases, with 4 bases remaining between them. The CDR3 loop is CASSFGYEQYF. CDR3 coding DNA: TGTGCCAGCAGCTTCGGTTACGAGCAGTACTTC.

V gene TRBV19 combines with J gene TRBJ2-2; D unclear. The CDR3 is 13 residues long. CDR1 and CDR2 (germline): LNHDA, SQIVND (reference sequence). V shed 6 bases and J shed 0 bases, with 5 bases lying between them. CDR3 protein: CASSSANTGELFF. The DNA of the CDR3 is TGTGCCAGTAGCTCTGCGAACACCGGGGAGCTGTTTTTT.

V and J are TRBV11-3 and TRBJ2-7; 7 bases match TRBD2. Germline assignment: CDR1 SGHNT and CDR2 YENEEA. After removal of 1 base from V and 0 bases from J, the junction contained 3 bases not matched to a gene. This CDR3 spans 15 amino acids. CDR3 amino acids: CASSLGEGSSYEQYF. The DNA of the CDR3 is TGTGCCAGCAGCTTAGGGGAGGGGAGCTCCTACGAGCAGTACTTC.

The V and J genes are TRBV6-5 and TRBJ1-1; possible D gene TRBD1, 5 bases. The CDR3 consists of 14 residues. The germline V gene has CDR1 MNHEY and CDR2 SVGAGI. Trimming left V 8 bases short and J 3 bases short, with 16 bases between. CDR3 sequence: CASFQLLGDTEAFF. CDR3 in DNA: TGTGCCAGCTTTCAGCTCCTAGGGGACACTGAAGCTTTCTTT.

DNA for the CDR3: TGTGCCAGCAGTGAAGGGAGGGTAGACACCATATATTTT. Residues: CASSEGRVDTIYF. The chain couples TRBV6-1 to TRBJ1-3; D remains unclear. CDR3 length: 13 amino acids. Looked up from germline, CDR1 is MNHNS and CDR2 is SASEGT. Trimming took off 1 base at V and 8 bases at J, with 9 bases between the two ends.

The chain carries TRBV13 and TRBJ1-2; 9 bases are shared with TRBD1. Per germline, CDR1 PRHDT and CDR2 FYEKMQ (reference sequence). V shed 5 bases and J 6 bases; nucleotides not matched to a gene: 10. This CDR3 is 15 amino acids long. The CDR3 DNA follows: TGTGCCAGCAGCGAAATCCGGGACAGGGTAGATGGCTACACCTTC. Protein sequence: CASSEIRDRVDGYTF.

The chain joins TRBV27 to TRBJ2-6; D gene unclear. The ends were cut back, 5 bases at V and 2 bases at J, with 13 bases in the middle. The CDR3 covers 16 residues. Germline CDR1 and CDR2: MNHEY and SMNVEV (reference sequence). The CDR3 nucleotides read TGTGCCAGCAGTAACCTCTTGGTCCCTGGGGCCAACGTCCTGACTTTC. Protein product: CASSNLLVPGANVLTF. Based on the CDR3 plus reference TRBV27 and TRBJ2-6, the full variable domain is EAQVTQNPRYLITVTGKKLTVTCSQNMNHEYMSWYRQDPGLGLRQIYYSMNVEVTDKGDVPEGYKVSRKEKRNFPLILESPSPNQTSLYFCASSNLLVPGANVLTFGAGSRLTVL.

This CDR3 is CASSDTGDYGYTF. DNA of the CDR3: TGTGCCAGCAGTGACACAGGGGACTATGGCTACACCTTC. V usage is TRBV6-1 and J usage is TRBJ1-2; 7 nucleotides match TRBD1. CDR1 is MNHNS, CDR2 SASEGT, per germline. V lost 3 bases to trimming and J lost 3 bases; unmatched junction nucleotides: 1. The CDR3 runs 13 residues.

The chain employs TRBV7-2 and TRBJ2-7; 12 bases align to TRBD2. V lost 5 bases and J lost 11; bases outside the gene matches: 10. The CDR3 totals 14 residues. CDR1 and CDR2 from the germline V gene are SGHTA and FQGNSA. CDR3: CASSPDSSGGAKYF. The CDR3, as DNA: TGTGCCAGCAGCCCAGACTCTAGCGGGGGGGCAAAGTACTTC.

V gene TRBV5-1 combines with J gene TRBJ2-5, with unresolved D. The germline CDR1 and CDR2 sequences are SGHRS and YFSETQ. Trimming took 5 bases from V and 5 from J, leaving 25 bases between them. The CDR3 covers 17 residues. CDR3 sequence reads: CASRWRTGPPKEETQYF. Written as DNA, the CDR3 is TGCGCCAGCAGATGGCGAACCGGGCCTCCAAAGGAGGAGACCCAGTACTTC. Based on the CDR3 plus reference TRBV5-1 and TRBJ2-5, the full variable domain is KAGVTQTPRYLIKTRGQQVTLSCSPISGHRSVSWYQQTPGQGLQFLFEYFSETQRNKGNFPGRFSGRQFSNSRSEMNVSTLELGDSALYLCASRWRTGPPKEETQYFGPGTRLLVL.

The gene calls are TRBV9 and TRBJ1-3, with D maybe TRBD1 (6 bases). Trimming removed 2 bases at V and 0 bases at J, with 12 bases between. CDR1 is SGDLS and CDR2 is YYNGEE in the germline V gene. This CDR3 is built from 16 residues. CDR3 DNA: TGTGCCAGCAGCGTTTGGGACATAAGCTCTGGAAACACCATATATTTT. The encoded protein is CASSVWDISSGNTIYF.

The genes are TRBV19 and TRBJ1-1; D perhaps matches TRBD1 (5 bases). The CDR3 loop spans 13 amino acids. V lost 5 bases and J lost 2, with 9 bases in between. CDR1 LNHDA and CDR2 SQIVND come from the germline V gene (reference sequence). CDR3 in amino acids: CASSRQRNTEAFF. CDR3 sequence (DNA): TGTGCCAGTAGTCGACAGAGAAACACTGAAGCTTTCTTT. The whole variable domain, remainder taken from reference TRBV19 and TRBJ1-1, is DGGITQSPKYLFRKEGQNVTLSCEQNLNHDAMYWYRQDPGQGLRLIYYSQIVNDFQKGDIAEGYSVSREKKESFPLTVTSAQKNPTAFYLCASSRQRNTEAFFGQGTRLTVV.

The genes are TRBV4-1 and TRBJ1-2; 7 nucleotides align to TRBD1. CDR3 length equals 15 residues. CDR1 and CDR2 from the germline V gene are MGHRA and YSYEKL. V trimming: 3 bases; J trimming: 2 bases; junction bases outside the gene matches: 6. The CDR3 reads CASSQALDRNYGYTF. CDR3 sequence (DNA): TGCGCCAGCAGCCAGGCCCTGGACAGGAACTATGGCTACACCTTC.

The gene calls are TRBV5-1 and TRBJ1-6, with D possibly being TRBD1 (6 bases). The V gene's germline CDR1 is SGHRS and CDR2 YFSETQ. V lost 1 base and J 6 bases, leaving 8 bases between the germline ends. This CDR3 region has 14 residues. The CDR3 sequence is CASSLLQGNSPLHF. For the CDR3, the DNA is TGCGCCAGCAGCTTGCTACAGGGTAATTCACCCCTCCACTTT.

The chain recombines TRBV7-9 with TRBJ2-1; 8 bases are shared with TRBD2. V lost 2 bases, J lost 8 bases, and 2 bases stayed unmatched. Germline assignment: CDR1 SEHNR and CDR2 FQNEAQ (reference sequence). CDR3 length equals 13 residues. CDR3 in amino acids: CASSLSGGHEQFF. The CDR3 DNA reads as TGTGCCAGCAGCTTATCGGGGGGGCATGAGCAGTTCTTC.

The V call is TRBV27, the J call TRBJ2-7, with D tentatively TRBD2 (6 bases). The germline V and J ends were trimmed by 4 bases and 3 bases, with 10 bases remaining between them. This CDR3 comprises 13 residues. Germline CDR1 and CDR2: MNHEY and SMNVEV (reference sequence). CDR3 residues: CASSSQGGYEQYF. Here the CDR3 DNA reads TGTGCCAGCAGTTCCCAGGGAGGCTACGAGCAGTACTTC.

CDR3 DNA: TGTGCCAGCAGTTACGCGGCCACTACAGGGGTCACTGAAGCTTTCTTT. Residues: CASSYAATTGVTEAFF. The chain is built from TRBV6-6 and TRBJ1-1, with TRBD1 matching 7 bases. The V gene's germline CDR1 is MNHNY and CDR2 SVGAGI (reference sequence). CDR3 size: 16 residues. The V gene end was trimmed by 2 bases and the J gene end by 4 bases; junction bases not matched to a gene: 10.

This chain connects TRBV7-2 to TRBJ2-4; D gene unclear. The germline V and J ends were trimmed by 1 base and 0 bases, with 19 bases remaining between them. Germline CDR1 is SGHTA and CDR2 is FQGNSA. The CDR3 has 19 amino acids. The CDR3 sequence: CASSLVAPAVQLAKNIQYF. The CDR3 DNA is TGTGCCAGCAGCTTAGTTGCCCCCGCCGTACAGCTAGCCAAAAACATTCAGTACTTC.